These 16 T cell receptor beta chains originate from one sample sequenced in a study of blood T cell repertoires in COVID-19. Measured with immunoSEQ multiplex PCR; TCRdb has only the in-frame clones, and not every one. The sample has 150,000 or so clones; roughly 90% are singletons. The specimen was peripheral blood. The receptor source for this set is a man between 18 and 35 years old with acute or convalescent COVID-19.

J is TRBJ2-7 and V is TRBV4-1, with TRBD1 matching 8 bases. The CDR3 is 17 residues long. V gave up 0 bases and J gave up 6 bases; unmatched junction bases: 13. Germline loops: CDR1 MGHRA, CDR2 YSYEKL. CDR3 residues: CASSQEPPTGEQIEQYF. Here the CDR3 DNA reads TGCGCCAGCAGCCAAGAGCCCCCGACAGGGGAGCAAATCGAGCAGTACTTC.

The rearrangement joins TRBV5-5 to TRBJ1-2; D is undetermined. The V end was cut by 4 bases, the J end by 4 bases, with 17 bases between. CDR3 length equals 15 residues. Germline V lookup: CDR1 SGHKS, CDR2 YYEKEE (reference sequence). The DNA of the CDR3 is TGTGCCAGCAGCCCGCAAGGGCAGGCGGGCTATGGCTACACCTTC. Translation gives CASSPQGQAGYGYTF.

This clone is a singleton in its sample. J is TRBJ2-2 and V is TRBV18; 8 bases line up with TRBD1. V shed 5 bases and J 4 bases; nucleotides not matched to a gene: 3. This CDR3 has 14 amino acids. Germline loops: CDR1 KGHSH, CDR2 LQKENI. The CDR3 nucleotides read TGTGCCAGCTCAAACGACAGGGGCACCGGGGAGCTGTTTTTT. Its translation: CASSNDRGTGELFF. The full variable domain, completed using reference TRBV18 and TRBJ2-2, is NAGVMQNPRHLVRRRGQEARLRCSPMKGHSHVYWYRQLPEEGLKFMVYLQKENIIDESGMPKERFSAEFPKEGPSILRIQQVVRGDSAAYFCASSNDRGTGELFFGEGSRLTVL.

V gene TRBV10-3 combines with J gene TRBJ1-3; TRBD1 is a possible D gene (6 bases). V was shortened by 4 bases and J by 2 bases, with 12 bases between the two germline ends. Germline loops: CDR1 ENHRY, CDR2 SYGVKD. The length of the CDR3 is 15 residues. The CDR3 DNA reads as TGTGCCATCAGTGGCAACAGGGCCCCTGGAAACACCATATATTTT. Translation: CAISGNRAPGNTIYF.

The chain combines TRBV5-1 with TRBJ1-4; 10 nucleotides agree with TRBD1. Trimming took 3 bases from V and 6 from J; bases not matched to a gene: 2. This CDR3 comprises 14 residues. Germline values: CDR1 SGHRS, CDR2 YFSETQ. The chain's CDR3 is CASSSGQGDEKLFF. CDR3 nucleotide sequence: TGCGCCAGCAGCTCCGGACAGGGGGATGAAAAACTGTTTTTT.

The chain couples TRBV21-1 to TRBJ1-3. TRBV21-1 is marked as a pseudogene. This CDR3 has 13 residues. CDR3 in DNA: TGTGCCAGCAGCGCAAACGGTGGAAACACCATATATTTT. Its protein is CASSANGGNTIYF.

The chain has TRBV29-1 and TRBJ2-1; 7 bases match TRBD2. The CDR3 is 17 amino acids. Per germline, CDR1 SQVTM and CDR2 ANQGSEA. With V trimmed by 0 bases and J by 3 bases, 11 bases remained unmatched. The CDR3 protein is CSVEDRSSGTYYNEQFF. The CDR3 DNA follows: TGCAGCGTTGAAGATCGATCGAGCGGGACCTACTACAATGAGCAGTTCTTC.

The V and J genes are TRBV6-5 and TRBJ1-1; the D gene is possibly TRBD1 (6 bases). The CDR3 length is 15 residues. Trimming removed 5 bases from V and 2 bases from J, with 15 bases in between. CDR1 and CDR2 from the germline V gene are MNHEY and SVGAGI. This CDR3 reads CASSNPVDRNTEAFF. CDR3 bases: TGTGCCAGCAGTAATCCGGTGGACAGAAACACTGAAGCTTTCTTT.

This chain links TRBV6-6 with TRBJ2-1; D is perhaps TRBD2 (5 bases). Per germline, CDR1 MNHNY and CDR2 SVGAGI (reference sequence). With 5 bases removed from V and 0 bases from J, the gap between germline ends came to 11 bases. The CDR3 totals 15 residues. The CDR3 is CASSKTGSSYNEQFF. Written as DNA, the CDR3 is TGTGCCAGCAGTAAGACGGGGAGCTCCTACAATGAGCAGTTCTTC.

The CDR3 loop is CASSPPGVHTEAFF. The CDR3 bases are TGTGCCAGCAGCCCCCCGGGGGTCCACACTGAAGCTTTCTTT. The genes are TRBV9 and TRBJ1-1, with a weak D call TRBD1 (5 bases). The CDR3 is 14 residues long. CDR1 is SGDLS, CDR2 YYNGEE, per germline. V lost 4 bases, J lost 3 bases, and 13 bases lay in between.

The V call is TRBV3-1 (or the pseudogene TRBV3-2), the J call TRBJ2-1, with 13 nucleotides matching TRBD2. J gave up 7 bases and V 4 bases, and 4 bases lay outside the gene matches. The germline gives CDR1 LGHDT, CDR2 YNNKEL (reference sequence). This CDR3 comprises 15 residues. The CDR3 region is CASSPPGLAGNEQFF. The CDR3 DNA is TGTGCCAGCAGCCCCCCGGGACTAGCGGGAAATGAGCAGTTCTTC.

The chain combines TRBV9 with TRBJ1-3; the match to TRBD1 covers 8 bases. CDR1 is SGDLS, CDR2 YYNGEE, per germline. Losses at the gene ends were 4 bases for V and 0 bases for J; bases not matched to a gene: 6. The CDR3 length is 16 residues. The DNA for the CDR3 is TGTGCCAGCAGCCCCGGACAGGGCTTCTCTGGAAACACCATATATTTT. This sequence encodes CASSPGQGFSGNTIYF.

V usage is TRBV2 and J usage is TRBJ2-1; 10 bases are shared with TRBD2. This CDR3 contains 16 residues. J gave up 4 bases and V 5 bases, and 8 bases lay outside the gene matches. Looked up from germline, CDR1 is SNHLY and CDR2 is FYNNEI. The CDR3 reads CASSIVLAGEYNEQFF. For the CDR3, the DNA is TGTGCCAGCAGTATTGTTCTAGCGGGAGAATACAATGAGCAGTTCTTC.

This chain links TRBV6-5 with TRBJ2-1; TRBD1 is a possible D gene (5 bases). Looked up from germline, CDR1 is MNHEY and CDR2 is SVGAGI. The CDR3 sequence is 15 residues long. V shed 4 bases and J shed 6 bases, with 16 bases lying between them. CDR3 sequence (DNA): TGTGCCAGCAGTTCAGGACATAAGGCTTTCAATGAGCAGTTCTTC. It yields the protein CASSSGHKAFNEQFF.

The rearrangement links TRBV27 to TRBJ1-6; 11 nucleotides line up with TRBD1. Trimming removed 6 bases from V and 0 bases from J; junction bases left unmatched: 13. Germline assignment: CDR1 MNHEY and CDR2 SMNVEV (reference sequence). The CDR3 spans 20 residues. CDR3 protein: CASRSITGTGGSSYNSPLHF. The CDR3 nucleotides are TGTGCCAGCAGATCAATTACCGGGACAGGGGGTAGCTCCTATAATTCACCCCTCCACTTT.

The chain recombines TRBV24-1 with TRBJ2-1; 8 positions agree with TRBD1. Germline trimming cut 9 bases from V and 4 bases from J; bases unmatched to any gene: 4. The CDR3 runs to 13 residues. Germline V gene lookup returns CDR1 KGHDR and CDR2 SFDVKD. The CDR3 DNA sequence: TGTGCCACCCGACAGGGGTCGTACAATGAGCAGTTCTTC. This translates into CATRQGSYNEQFF.